This T cell receptor (beta chain) is drawn from a study of vaccination and CD4 T cells after COVID-19. An Oncomine TCR Beta short-read assay was used to sequence the DNA from cultured CD4+ T cells. One entry per CDR3 protein, called by TCRdb with MiXCR from the PCR reads. This table holds fewer than 4,500 distinct CDR3 sequences, 40% to 50% found once. The CDR3 totals 13 residues. Germline V gene sequence: CDR1 SNHLY, CDR2 FYNNEI. As concerns this clonotype: The antigen remains unidentified. Sequence at one end of the junction differs from germline and may be a read error.

The treatment here: roughly 11-day PBMC culture with coronavirus spike peptide pools or control peptides (ViraFEST assay). Half-medium replacement with fresh IL-2 medium took place on days 3 and 7. The sequenced material came from CD4+ T cells from blood, cultured in vitro. The sequence was collected from a human donor who had recovered from COVID-19. The V gene is TRBV2, the J gene TRBJ1-1; D ambiguous. CDR3 loop: CASSQALNTEAFF. CDR3 sequence (DNA): TGTGCCAGCAGTCAAGCCCTGAACACTGAAGCTTTCTTT.